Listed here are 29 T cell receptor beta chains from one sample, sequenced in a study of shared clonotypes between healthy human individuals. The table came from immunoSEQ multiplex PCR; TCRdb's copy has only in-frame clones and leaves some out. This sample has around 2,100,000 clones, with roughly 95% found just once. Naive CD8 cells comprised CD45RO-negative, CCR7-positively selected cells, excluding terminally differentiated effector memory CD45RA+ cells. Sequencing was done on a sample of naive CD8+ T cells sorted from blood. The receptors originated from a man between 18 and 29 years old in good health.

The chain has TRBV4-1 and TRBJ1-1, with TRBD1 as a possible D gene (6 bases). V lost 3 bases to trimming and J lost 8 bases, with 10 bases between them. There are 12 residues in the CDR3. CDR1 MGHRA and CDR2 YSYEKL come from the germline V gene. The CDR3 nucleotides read TGCGCCAGCAGCCACCCAGACAGGGAAGCTTTCTTT. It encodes CASSHPDREAFF.

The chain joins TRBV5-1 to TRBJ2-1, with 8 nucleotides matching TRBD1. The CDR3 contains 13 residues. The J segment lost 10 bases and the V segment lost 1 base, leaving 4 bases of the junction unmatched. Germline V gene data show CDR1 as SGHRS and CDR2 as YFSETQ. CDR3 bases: TGCGCCAGCAGCTTGAAAACAGGGGGAGAGCAGTTCTTC. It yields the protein CASSLKTGGEQFF.

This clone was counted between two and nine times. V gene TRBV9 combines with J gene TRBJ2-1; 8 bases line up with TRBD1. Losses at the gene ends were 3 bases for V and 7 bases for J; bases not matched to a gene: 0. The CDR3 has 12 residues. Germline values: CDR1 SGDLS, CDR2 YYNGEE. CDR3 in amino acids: CASSGQGNEQFF. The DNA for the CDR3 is TGTGCCAGCAGCGGACAGGGGAATGAGCAGTTCTTC.

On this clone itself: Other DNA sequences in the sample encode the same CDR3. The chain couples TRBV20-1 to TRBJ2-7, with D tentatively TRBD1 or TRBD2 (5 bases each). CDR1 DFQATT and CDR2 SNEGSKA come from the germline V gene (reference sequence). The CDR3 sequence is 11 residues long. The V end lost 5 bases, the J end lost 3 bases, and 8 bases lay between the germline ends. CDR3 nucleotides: TGCAGTGCTCCGAGGGGCTACGAGCAGTACTTC. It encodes CSAPRGYEQYF.

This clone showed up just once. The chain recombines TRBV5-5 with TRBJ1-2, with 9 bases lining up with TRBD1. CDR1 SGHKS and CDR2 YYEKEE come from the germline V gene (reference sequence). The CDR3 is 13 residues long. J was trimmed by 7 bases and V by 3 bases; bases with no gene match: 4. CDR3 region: CASSWGQGLGYTF. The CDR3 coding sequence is TGTGCCAGCAGCTGGGGACAGGGACTTGGCTACACCTTC.

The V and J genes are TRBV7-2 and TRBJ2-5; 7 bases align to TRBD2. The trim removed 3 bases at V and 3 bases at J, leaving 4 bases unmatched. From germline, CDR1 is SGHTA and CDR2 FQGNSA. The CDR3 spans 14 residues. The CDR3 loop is CASSFWGTKETQYF. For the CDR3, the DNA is TGTGCCAGCAGCTTTTGGGGGACTAAAGAGACCCAGTACTTC.

CDR3 protein: CASNISPDYRETQYF. CDR3 sequence (DNA): TGTGCCAGCAACATATCTCCCGACTACAGGGAGACCCAGTACTTC. V and J are TRBV7-2 and TRBJ2-5, with D perhaps being TRBD1 or TRBD2 (5 bases each). Looked up from germline, CDR1 is SGHTA and CDR2 is FQGNSA. The V and J ends lost 7 bases and 5 bases respectively, with 20 bases between them. The CDR3 is 15 amino acids.

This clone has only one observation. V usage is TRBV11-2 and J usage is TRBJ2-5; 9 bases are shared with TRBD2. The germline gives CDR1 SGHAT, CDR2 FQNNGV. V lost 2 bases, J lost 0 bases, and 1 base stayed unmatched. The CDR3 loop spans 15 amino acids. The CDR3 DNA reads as TGTGCCAGCAGCTTACTAGCGGGGAACCAAGAGACCCAGTACTTC. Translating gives CASSLLAGNQETQYF.

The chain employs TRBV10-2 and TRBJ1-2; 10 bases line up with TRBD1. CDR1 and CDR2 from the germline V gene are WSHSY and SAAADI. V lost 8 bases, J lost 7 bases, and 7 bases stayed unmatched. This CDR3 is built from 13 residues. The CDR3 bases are TGCGCCAGCGCTGACAGGGGGCAGGTTGGCTACACCTTC. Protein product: CASADRGQVGYTF.

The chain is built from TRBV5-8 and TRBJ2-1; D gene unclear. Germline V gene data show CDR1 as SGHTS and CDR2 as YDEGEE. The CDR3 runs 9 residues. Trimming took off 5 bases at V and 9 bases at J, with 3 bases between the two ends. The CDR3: CASRGEQFF. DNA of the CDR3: TGTGCCAGCAGGGGTGAGCAGTTCTTC.

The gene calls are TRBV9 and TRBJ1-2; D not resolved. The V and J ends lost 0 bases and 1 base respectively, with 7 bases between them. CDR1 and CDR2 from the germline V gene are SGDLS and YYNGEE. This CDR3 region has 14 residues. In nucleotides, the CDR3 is TGTGCCAGCAGCGTAGCTCAGCTTAACTATGGCTACACCTTC. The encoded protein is CASSVAQLNYGYTF.

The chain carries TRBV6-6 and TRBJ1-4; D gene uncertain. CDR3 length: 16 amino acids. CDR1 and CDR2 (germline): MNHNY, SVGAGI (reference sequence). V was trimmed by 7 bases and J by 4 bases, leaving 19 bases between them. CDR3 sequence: CASTLMEGVDNEKLFF. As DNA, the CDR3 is TGTGCCAGCACTCTTATGGAGGGCGTCGATAATGAAAAACTGTTTTTT.

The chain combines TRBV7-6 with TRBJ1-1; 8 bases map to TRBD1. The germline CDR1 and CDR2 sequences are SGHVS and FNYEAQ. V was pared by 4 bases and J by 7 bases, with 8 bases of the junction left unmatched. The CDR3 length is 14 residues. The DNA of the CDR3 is TGTGCCAGCAGCTATGGACAGGGCGAGATTGAAGCTTTCTTT. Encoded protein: CASSYGQGEIEAFF.

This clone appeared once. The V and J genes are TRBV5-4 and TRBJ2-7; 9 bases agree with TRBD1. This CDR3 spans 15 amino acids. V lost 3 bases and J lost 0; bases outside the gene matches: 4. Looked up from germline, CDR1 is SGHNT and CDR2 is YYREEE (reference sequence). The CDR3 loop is CASSWGQGHSYEQYF. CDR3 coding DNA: TGTGCCAGCAGCTGGGGACAGGGCCACTCCTACGAGCAGTACTTC. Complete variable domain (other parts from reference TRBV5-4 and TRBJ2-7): ETGVTQSPTHLIKTRGQQVTLRCSSQSGHNTVSWYQQALGQGPQFIFQYYREEENGRGNFPPRFSGLQFPNYSSELNVNALELDDSALYLCASSWGQGHSYEQYFGPGTRLTVT.

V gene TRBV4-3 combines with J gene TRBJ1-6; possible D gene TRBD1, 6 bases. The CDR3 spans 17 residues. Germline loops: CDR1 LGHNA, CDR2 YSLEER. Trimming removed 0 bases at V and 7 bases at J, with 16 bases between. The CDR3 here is CASSQDPPGAENSPLHF. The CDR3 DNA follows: TGCGCCAGCAGCCAAGATCCACCAGGGGCAGAAAATTCACCCCTCCACTTT.

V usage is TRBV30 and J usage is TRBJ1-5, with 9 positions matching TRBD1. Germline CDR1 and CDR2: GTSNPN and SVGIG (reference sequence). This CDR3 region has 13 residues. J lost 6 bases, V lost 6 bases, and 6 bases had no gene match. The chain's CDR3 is CACATGGSQPQHF. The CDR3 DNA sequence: TGTGCCTGCGCGACAGGGGGAAGTCAGCCCCAGCATTTT.

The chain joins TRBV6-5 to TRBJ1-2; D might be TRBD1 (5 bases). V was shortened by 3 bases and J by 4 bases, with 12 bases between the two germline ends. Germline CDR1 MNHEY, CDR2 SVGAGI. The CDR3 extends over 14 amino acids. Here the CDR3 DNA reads TGTGCCAGCAGTTATGACAGTGGATCCTATGGCTACACCTTC. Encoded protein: CASSYDSGSYGYTF.

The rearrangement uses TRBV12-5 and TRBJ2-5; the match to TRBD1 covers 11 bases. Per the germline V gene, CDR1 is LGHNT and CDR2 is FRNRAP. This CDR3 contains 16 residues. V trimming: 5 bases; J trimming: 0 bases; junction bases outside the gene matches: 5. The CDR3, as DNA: TGTGCTAGTGGTCCGGGGACAGGGGGTTACCAAGAGACCCAGTACTTC. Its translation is CASGPGTGGYQETQYF.

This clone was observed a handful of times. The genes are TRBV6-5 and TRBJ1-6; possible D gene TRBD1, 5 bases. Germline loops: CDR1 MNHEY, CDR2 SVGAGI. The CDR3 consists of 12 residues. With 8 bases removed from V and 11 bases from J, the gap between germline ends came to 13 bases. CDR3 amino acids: CASAPGAAPLHF. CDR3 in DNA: TGTGCCAGCGCCCCTGGGGCGGCACCCCTCCACTTT.

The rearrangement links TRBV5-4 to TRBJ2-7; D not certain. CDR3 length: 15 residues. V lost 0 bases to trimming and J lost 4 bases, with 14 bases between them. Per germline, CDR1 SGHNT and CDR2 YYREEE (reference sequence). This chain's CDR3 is CASSLAGPPSYEQYF. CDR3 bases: TGTGCCAGCAGCTTGGCCGGACCCCCTTCTTACGAGCAGTACTTC. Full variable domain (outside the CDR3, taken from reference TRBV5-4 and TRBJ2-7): ETGVTQSPTHLIKTRGQQVTLRCSSQSGHNTVSWYQQALGQGPQFIFQYYREEENGRGNFPPRFSGLQFPNYSSELNVNALELDDSALYLCASSLAGPPSYEQYFGPGTRLTVT.

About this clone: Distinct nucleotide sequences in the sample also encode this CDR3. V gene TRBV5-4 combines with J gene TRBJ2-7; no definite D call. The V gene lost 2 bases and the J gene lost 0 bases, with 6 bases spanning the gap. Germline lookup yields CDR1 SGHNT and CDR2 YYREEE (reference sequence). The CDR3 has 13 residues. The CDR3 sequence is CASSLGHSYEQYF. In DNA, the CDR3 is TGTGCCAGCAGCTTAGGCCACTCCTACGAGCAGTACTTC.

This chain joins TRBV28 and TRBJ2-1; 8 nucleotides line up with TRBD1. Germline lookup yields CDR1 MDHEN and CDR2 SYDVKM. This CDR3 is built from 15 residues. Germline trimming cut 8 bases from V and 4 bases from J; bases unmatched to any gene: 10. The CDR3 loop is CASLPGTGLYNEQFF. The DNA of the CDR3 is TGTGCCAGCCTTCCCGGGACAGGCCTTTACAATGAGCAGTTCTTC.

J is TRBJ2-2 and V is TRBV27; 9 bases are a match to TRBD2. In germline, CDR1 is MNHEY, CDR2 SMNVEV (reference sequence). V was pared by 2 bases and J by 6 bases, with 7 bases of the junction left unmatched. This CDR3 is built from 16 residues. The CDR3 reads CASSLLTSGGPGELFF. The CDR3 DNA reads TGTGCCAGCAGTTTACTGACTAGCGGTGGACCCGGGGAGCTGTTTTTT.

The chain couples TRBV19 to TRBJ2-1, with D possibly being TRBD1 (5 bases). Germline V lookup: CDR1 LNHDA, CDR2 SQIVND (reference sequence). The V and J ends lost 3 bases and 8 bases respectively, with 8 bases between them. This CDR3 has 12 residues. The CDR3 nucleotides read TGTGCCAGTAGTATCGACAGTGATGAGCAGTTCTTC. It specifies CASSIDSDEQFF.

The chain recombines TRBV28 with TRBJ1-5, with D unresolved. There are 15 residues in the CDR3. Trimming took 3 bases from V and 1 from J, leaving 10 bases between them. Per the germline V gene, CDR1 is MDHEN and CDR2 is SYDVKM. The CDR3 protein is CASSFNPLSNQPQHF. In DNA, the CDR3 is TGTGCCAGCAGTTTCAACCCTCTGAGCAATCAGCCCCAGCATTTT.

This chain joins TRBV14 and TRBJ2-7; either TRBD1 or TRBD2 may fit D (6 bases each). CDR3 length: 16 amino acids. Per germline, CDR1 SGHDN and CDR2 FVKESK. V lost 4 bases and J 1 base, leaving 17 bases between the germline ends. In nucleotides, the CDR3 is TGTGCCAGCAGCCCCCGGTTCGGAGGGGGGTCCTACGAGCAGTACTTC. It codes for CASSPRFGGGSYEQYF.

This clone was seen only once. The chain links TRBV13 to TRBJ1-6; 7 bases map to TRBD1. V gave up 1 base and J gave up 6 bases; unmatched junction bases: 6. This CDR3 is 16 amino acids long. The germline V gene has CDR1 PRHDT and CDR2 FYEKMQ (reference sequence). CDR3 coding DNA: TGTGCCAGCAGCTTAGTCGGGCAGGGGGGTAATTCACCCCTCCACTTT. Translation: CASSLVGQGGNSPLHF. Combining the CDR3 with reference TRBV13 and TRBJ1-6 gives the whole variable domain AAGVIQSPRHLIKEKRETATLKCYPIPRHDTVYWYQQGPGQDPQFLISFYEKMQSDKGSIPDRFSAQQFSDYHSELNMSSLELGDSALYFCASSLVGQGGNSPLHFGNGTRLTVT.

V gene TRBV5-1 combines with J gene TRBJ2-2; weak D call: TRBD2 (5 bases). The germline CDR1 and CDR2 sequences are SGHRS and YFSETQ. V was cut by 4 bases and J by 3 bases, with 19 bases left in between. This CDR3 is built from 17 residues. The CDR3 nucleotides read TGCGCCAGCAGCACCTCCGCCCGCACTAGGGACACCGGGGAGCTGTTTTTT. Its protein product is CASSTSARTRDTGELFF.

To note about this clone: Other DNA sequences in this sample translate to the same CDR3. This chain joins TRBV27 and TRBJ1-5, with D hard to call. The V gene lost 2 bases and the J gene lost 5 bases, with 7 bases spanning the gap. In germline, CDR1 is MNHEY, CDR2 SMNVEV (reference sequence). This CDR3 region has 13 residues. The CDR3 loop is CASSLGAHQPQHF. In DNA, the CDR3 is TGTGCCAGCAGTTTAGGAGCCCATCAGCCCCAGCATTTT.